This T cell receptor beta chain was identified in a study of cytomegalovirus exposure and HLA in healthy donors. General study findings and limits: Under 20,000 TCR beta sequences were associated with HLA alleles at 0.05 false discovery rate in a later analysis.

PCR used 60 Vbeta primers and 13 Jbeta primers. Libraries were prepared by immunoSEQ multiplex PCR; TCRdb keeps only in-frame clonotypes and omits some of them. The data contain some 120,000 clones, roughly 68% of them singletons. As concerns this clone: What it binds is not known.

This sequence originates from a woman between 25 and 40 years old in good health and CMV-seronegative. Material for sequencing was PBMCs.

The CDR3 DNA sequence: TGTGCCAGCAGCTTCCCCCAGGGGGCGTCCACTGAAGCTTTCTTT. This sequence encodes CASSFPQGASTEAFF. The chain joins TRBV11-3 to TRBJ1-1; 8 bases map to TRBD1. The V gene's germline CDR1 is SGHNT and CDR2 YENEEA. This CDR3 has 15 residues. After removal of 3 bases from V and 4 bases from J, the junction contained 7 bases not matched to a gene.